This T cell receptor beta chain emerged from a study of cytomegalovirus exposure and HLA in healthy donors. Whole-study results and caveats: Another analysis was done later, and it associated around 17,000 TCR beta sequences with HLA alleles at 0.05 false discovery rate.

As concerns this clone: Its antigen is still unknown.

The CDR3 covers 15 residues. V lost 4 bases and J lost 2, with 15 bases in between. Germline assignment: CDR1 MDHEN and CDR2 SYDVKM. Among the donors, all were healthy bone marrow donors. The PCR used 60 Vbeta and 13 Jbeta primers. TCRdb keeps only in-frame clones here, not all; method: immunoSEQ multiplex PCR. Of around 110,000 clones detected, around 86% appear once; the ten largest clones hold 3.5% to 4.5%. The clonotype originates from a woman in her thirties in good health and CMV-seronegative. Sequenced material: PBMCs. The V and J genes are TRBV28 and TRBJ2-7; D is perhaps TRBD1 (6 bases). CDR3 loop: CASSSPGPGAYEQYF. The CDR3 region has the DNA TGTGCCAGCAGTTCCCCCGGCCCAGGGGCCTACGAGCAGTACTTC.